A single sample gave rise to the 28 T cell receptor beta chains below, sequenced in a study of T cells in Graves' hyperthyroidism and ophthalmopathy. Researchers took RNA transcripts and amplified the TCR beta CDR3 regions from them. The HTBI primer set drove a first-round RT-PCR of the TCR CDR3. TCRdb analysed the multiplex PCR reads with MiXCR anew, one entry per CDR3 protein. The sample shows about 640,000 distinct CDR3 sequences, 20% to 25% of them seen only once. Sequencing was performed on blood. Receptors originate from a man aged 25 to 40 with Graves' ophthalmopathy.

This clonotype has a count of ten or more. CDR3 DNA sequence: TGTGCCAGCAGGATAAGGGACGGCTATGGCTACACCTTC. It is translated as CASRIRDGYGYTF. The chain uses TRBV28 and TRBJ1-2; tentative D call: TRBD1 (5 bases). The CDR3 sequence is 13 residues long. CDR1 is MDHEN and CDR2 is SYDVKM in the germline V gene. Trimming stripped 6 bases from V and 4 bases from J, with 12 bases between.

This clonotype was observed many times. The chain combines TRBV11-2 with TRBJ1-2, with D unclear. This CDR3 is built from 12 residues. The germline gives CDR1 SGHAT, CDR2 FQNNGV. V was shortened by 5 bases and J by 3 bases, with 7 bases between the two germline ends. CDR3 loop: CASSSGDYGYTF. As DNA, the CDR3 is TGTGCCAGCAGCAGCGGGGACTATGGCTACACCTTC.

V is TRBV10-3 and J is TRBJ2-7, with TRBD2 matching 11 bases. Germline CDR1 ENHRY, CDR2 SYGVKD. The V gene end was trimmed by 3 bases and the J gene end by 1 base; junction bases not matched to a gene: 5. This CDR3 comprises 16 residues. The CDR3 is CAISETSGSASYEQYF. For the CDR3, the DNA is TGTGCCATCAGTGAAACTAGCGGGAGCGCATCCTACGAGCAGTACTTC.

This clonotype was counted at least ten times. CDR3 sequence (DNA): TGTGCCTGGAGTGTGACAGGCAATCAGCCCCAGCATTTT. Encoded protein: CAWSVTGNQPQHF. The chain is built from TRBV30 and TRBJ1-5; D is perhaps TRBD1 (5 bases). In germline, CDR1 is GTSNPN, CDR2 SVGIG (reference sequence). The CDR3 is made up of 13 amino acids. The V end was cut by 0 bases, the J end by 2 bases, with 5 bases between.

With regard to this clonotype: One junction end disagrees with the germline gene, perhaps due to a read error. The chain recombines TRBV6-2 or TRBV6-3 with TRBJ1-2, with 7 nucleotides matching TRBD1. The CDR3 totals 11 residues. From germline, CDR1 is MNHEY and CDR2 SVGEGT. CDR3 DNA sequence: TGTGCCAGCAGTGACAGGGACCTATTAGCCTTC. This codes for CASSDRDLLAF.

This clonotype has a handful of counts. The chain couples TRBV10-3 to TRBJ2-6; D ambiguous. V lost 1 base and J 0 bases, leaving 10 bases between the germline ends. Germline loops: CDR1 ENHRY, CDR2 SYGVKD. CDR3 length: 17 residues. CDR3 bases: TGTGCCATCAGTGAGTTCAAGACGGACTCTGGGGCCAACGTCCTGACTTTC. It translates to CAISEFKTDSGANVLTF.

This chain uses TRBV20-1 with TRBJ2-7, with 11 positions matching TRBD2. This CDR3 is built from 13 residues. CDR1 and CDR2 (germline): DFQATT, SNEGSKA (reference sequence). Trimming at V came to 6 bases and at J to 3 bases, leaving 4 bases not matched to a gene. Here the CDR3 DNA reads TGCAGTGCCCGGACTAGCGGGCTCTACGAGCAGTACTTC. It specifies CSARTSGLYEQYF.

Note on this clonotype: A much larger clone is a single base away; this may be a read error. The J gene is TRBJ1-1, the V gene TRBV5-1; D is ambiguous. The CDR3 contains 14 residues. Germline V gene lookup returns CDR1 SGHRS and CDR2 YFSETQ. The CDR3 nucleotides are TGCGCCAGCAGCTTGTCAAAGTGGAACACTGGAGCTTTCTTT. Protein sequence: CASSLSKWNTGAFF.

V usage is TRBV11-1 and J usage is TRBJ2-4, with 13 positions matching TRBD2. J lost 9 bases, V lost 4 bases, and 9 bases had no gene match. This CDR3 has 16 residues. Per the germline V gene, CDR1 is SGHAT and CDR2 is FQDESV (reference sequence). CDR3 DNA sequence: TGTGCCAGCAGCTGGACTAGCGGGAGACCAAACGGCATTCAGTACTTC. This codes for CASSWTSGRPNGIQYF.

This clonotype has ten or more counts. The rearrangement uses TRBV11-2 and TRBJ2-3, with 9 bases aligning to TRBD2. CDR1 is SGHAT, CDR2 FQNNGV, per germline. V lost 2 bases and J lost 3; bases outside the gene matches: 6. This CDR3 comprises 16 residues. CDR3 DNA: TGTGCCAGCAGCTTATGGGTGCTAGCGGGGACAGATACGCAGTATTTT. This gives the protein CASSLWVLAGTDTQYF.

There are many counts of this clonotype. The gene calls are TRBV12-3 or TRBV12-4 and TRBJ1-5; TRBD1 matches 7 bases. This CDR3 spans 14 amino acids. V lost 7 bases and J lost 1; bases outside the gene matches: 4. The CDR3 DNA follows: TGTGCCAGCACCCGGGACAGAAGCAATCAGCCCCAGCATTTT. Translated: CASTRDRSNQPQHF.

This clonotype was counted a few times. The rearrangement joins TRBV28 to TRBJ2-5; 9 nucleotides match TRBD2. The CDR3 totals 15 residues. Germline V gene data show CDR1 as MDHEN and CDR2 as SYDVKM. Trimming at V came to 1 base and at J to 11 bases, leaving 11 bases not matched to a gene. CDR3 bases: TGTGCCAGCAGTTTATCCTCTAGCGGGACGCCCCCACAGTACTTC. Residues: CASSLSSSGTPPQYF.

Many counts were recorded for this clonotype. The chain joins TRBV28 to TRBJ2-5, with 7 bases aligning to TRBD2. The CDR3 consists of 15 residues. The junction had 15 bases not matched to a gene; V was cut back by 7 bases and J by 7 bases. Germline V CDR1 and CDR2: MDHEN, SYDVKM. CDR3 DNA sequence: TGTGCCAGCACTGGGGGGGAGGAGGGAGAGGTGACCCAGTACTTC. It yields the protein CASTGGEEGEVTQYF.

The rearrangement joins TRBV9 to TRBJ1-1; 11 bases are a match to TRBD1. CDR1 is SGDLS and CDR2 is YYNGEE in the germline V gene. The CDR3 spans 15 residues. V gave up 4 bases and J gave up 6 bases; unmatched junction bases: 8. CDR3 sequence: CASSSRTGGAAEAFF. In nucleotides, the CDR3 is TGTGCCAGCAGCTCTCGGACAGGGGGCGCCGCTGAAGCTTTCTTT.

The V gene is TRBV20-1, the J gene TRBJ2-5; D is possibly TRBD2 (5 bases). The CDR3 runs 13 residues. The germline V gene has CDR1 DFQATT and CDR2 SNEGSKA (reference sequence). V lost 1 base and J lost 5, with 11 bases in between. The CDR3 DNA reads as TGCAGTGCTAGAGGAGGGCCGCAGGAGACCCAGTACTTC. Residues: CSARGGPQETQYF.

CDR3 region: CASSLKGAREKLFF. In DNA, the CDR3 is TGTGCCAGCAGTTTGAAGGGGGCGCGTGAAAAACTGTTTTTT. The chain employs TRBV27 and TRBJ1-4; 7 bases agree with TRBD1. Trimming took 3 bases from V and 7 from J; bases not matched to a gene: 5. Germline-derived CDR1 and CDR2 are MNHEY and SMNVEV (reference sequence). The CDR3 contains 14 residues. Variable domain in full (rest from reference TRBV27 and TRBJ1-4): EAQVTQNPRYLITVTGKKLTVTCSQNMNHEYMSWYRQDPGLGLRQIYYSMNVEVTDKGDVPEGYKVSRKEKRNFPLILESPSPNQTSLYFCASSLKGAREKLFFGSGTQLSVL.

V is TRBV24-1 and J is TRBJ2-1, with TRBD2 identical over 14 bases. V shed 5 bases, J shed 8 bases, and the junction held 4 bases outside the gene matches. Germline assignment: CDR1 KGHDR and CDR2 SFDVKD. The CDR3 is 15 amino acids. The DNA of the CDR3 is TGTGCCACCAGTGGACTAGCGGGAGGGCGGGATGAGCAGTTCTTC. Translation: CATSGLAGGRDEQFF.

Turning to this clonotype: The junction differs from germline at one of its ends, possibly a read error. This chain links TRBV6-1 with TRBJ2-1; D is uncertain. The V gene's germline CDR1 is MNHNS and CDR2 SASEGT. CDR3 length equals 14 residues. The CDR3 reads CASSTRGPENEQSF. CDR3 DNA: TGTGCCAGCAGTACCCGTGGGCCGGAAAATGAGCAGTCCTTC.

V usage is TRBV6-2 or TRBV6-3 and J usage is TRBJ2-1; perhaps TRBD2 as D (5 bases). Deletions cut 2 bases from V and 9 bases from J, with 14 bases between. Germline CDR1 reads MNHEY; CDR2 reads SVGEGT. The CDR3 is 14 amino acids. CDR3 loop: CASSYGVGVGEQFF. CDR3 in DNA: TGTGCCAGCAGTTACGGGGTGGGAGTAGGTGAGCAGTTCTTC.

This clonotype occurred a few times. The chain has TRBV2 and TRBJ2-2; 11 nucleotides line up with TRBD1. The germline gives CDR1 SNHLY, CDR2 FYNNEI. V gave up 10 bases and J gave up 2 bases; unmatched junction bases: 9. The CDR3 runs to 16 residues. The CDR3 loop is CATTKRTGGNTGELFF. The DNA for the CDR3 is TGTGCCACCACGAAACGGACAGGGGGCAACACCGGGGAGCTGTTTTTT.

The chain uses TRBV6-2 or TRBV6-3 and TRBJ1-1, with no clear D. The CDR3 is 15 residues long. Germline assignment: CDR1 MNHEY and CDR2 SVGEGT. V gave up 5 bases and J gave up 0 bases, with 13 bases separating them. The CDR3 sequence: CASSVDGRMNTEAFF. The CDR3 DNA follows: TGTGCCAGCAGTGTGGACGGACGGATGAACACTGAAGCTTTCTTT.

This clonotype came up a few times. This chain links TRBV28 with TRBJ2-7; D might be TRBD2 (5 bases). This CDR3 contains 13 residues. Germline V gene sequence: CDR1 MDHEN, CDR2 SYDVKM. The V end lost 7 bases, the J end lost 3 bases, and 13 bases lay between the germline ends. The CDR3 region is CASTESGDYEQYF. The CDR3, as DNA: TGTGCCAGCACCGAATCCGGGGACTACGAGCAGTACTTC.

CDR3 loop: CASSERGINSPLHF. CDR3 in DNA: TGCGCCAGCAGTGAGAGGGGGATTAATTCACCCCTCCACTTT. The chain is built from TRBV10-1 and TRBJ1-6; perhaps TRBD1 as D (6 bases). The V and J ends lost 2 bases and 6 bases respectively, with 8 bases between them. This CDR3 contains 14 residues. CDR1 WNHNN and CDR2 SYGVQD come from the germline V gene (reference sequence).

This clonotype occurred a few times. V is TRBV6-2 or TRBV6-3 and J is TRBJ1-5; no definite D call. Trimming removed 5 bases from V and 5 bases from J, with 7 bases in between. Germline V CDR1 and CDR2: MNHEY, SVGEGT. The CDR3 runs to 12 residues. In DNA form, the CDR3 reads TGTGCCAGCAGTGGCCCGTATCAGCCCCAGCATTTT. It encodes CASSGPYQPQHF.

There are many counts of this clonotype. V and J are TRBV11-1 and TRBJ2-7; TRBD2 is a possible D gene (6 bases). Deletions cut 3 bases from V and 6 bases from J, with 12 bases between. The CDR3 extends over 13 amino acids. Per the germline V gene, CDR1 is SGHAT and CDR2 is FQDESV (reference sequence). As DNA, the CDR3 is TGTGCCAGCAGCTTTTATGGAGGGGCCGAGCAGTACTTC. Residues: CASSFYGGAEQYF. Looking up the rest from reference TRBV11-1 and TRBJ2-7 gives the full variable domain: EAEVAQSPRYKITEKSQAVAFWCDPISGHATLYWYRQILGQGPELLVQFQDESVVDDSQLPKDRFSAERLKGVDSTLKIQPAELGDSAMYLCASSFYGGAEQYFGPGTRLTVT.

This clonotype occurred a few times. The V and J genes are TRBV5-1 and TRBJ2-3; 7 bases agree with TRBD2. V gave up 6 bases and J gave up 0 bases; unmatched junction bases: 7. The germline gives CDR1 SGHRS, CDR2 YFSETQ. The CDR3 has 15 amino acids. The CDR3 sequence: CASTLAALSTDTQYF. The CDR3 nucleotides read TGCGCCAGCACCCTAGCGGCTCTAAGCACAGATACGCAGTATTTT.

V is TRBV19 and J is TRBJ2-1; 9 bases map to TRBD2. Germline CDR1 is LNHDA and CDR2 is SQIVND (reference sequence). CDR3 length: 19 amino acids. The ends lost 5 bases at V and 3 bases at J; junction bases unmatched: 17. The CDR3, as DNA: TGTGCCAGTAGTTCTGACTTATATAGCGGGGGCGACTACTACAATGAGCAGTTCTTC. Translating gives CASSSDLYSGGDYYNEQFF.

This clonotype was counted many times. The V gene is TRBV11-2, the J gene TRBJ2-1, with D possibly being TRBD1 or TRBD2 (5 bases each). The germline gives CDR1 SGHAT, CDR2 FQNNGV. The CDR3 is 15 amino acids. The V end lost 0 bases, the J end lost 8 bases, and 14 bases lay between the germline ends. CDR3: CASSLDRGPGYEQFF. As DNA, the CDR3 is TGTGCCAGCAGCTTAGATCGGGGCCCGGGCTATGAGCAGTTCTTC.